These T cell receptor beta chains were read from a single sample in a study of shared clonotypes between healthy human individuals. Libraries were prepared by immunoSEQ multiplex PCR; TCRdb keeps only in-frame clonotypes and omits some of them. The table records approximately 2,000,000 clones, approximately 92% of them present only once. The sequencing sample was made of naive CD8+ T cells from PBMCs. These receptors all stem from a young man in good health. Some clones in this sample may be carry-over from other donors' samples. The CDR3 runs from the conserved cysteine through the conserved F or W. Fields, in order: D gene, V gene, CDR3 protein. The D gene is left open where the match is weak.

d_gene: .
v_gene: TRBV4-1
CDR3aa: CASSQDTRPPTGELFF

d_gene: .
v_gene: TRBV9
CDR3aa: CASSVMGTDTQYF

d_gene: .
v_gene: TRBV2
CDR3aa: CASSRLELSSYEQYF

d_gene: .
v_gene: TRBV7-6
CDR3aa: CASSSVRGSHEQYF

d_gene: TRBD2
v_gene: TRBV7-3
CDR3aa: CASSLSLERGSQETQYF

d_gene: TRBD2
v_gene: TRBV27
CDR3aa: CASSFSVAGYEQYF

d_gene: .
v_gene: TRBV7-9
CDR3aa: CASRANPTRDRRGGYTF

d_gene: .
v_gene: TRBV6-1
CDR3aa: CASSVTSNTDTQYF

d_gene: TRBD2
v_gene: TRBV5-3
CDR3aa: CARSLTGASGSPGTGELFF

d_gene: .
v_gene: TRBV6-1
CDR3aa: CASSEEQLVTYEQYF

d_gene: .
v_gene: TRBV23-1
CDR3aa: CASSQPSESYEQYF

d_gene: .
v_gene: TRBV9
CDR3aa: CASSFKGNSYEQYF

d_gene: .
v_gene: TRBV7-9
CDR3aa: CASSHPFTDTQYF

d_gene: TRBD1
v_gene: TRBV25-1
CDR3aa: CASSVTGSQEQYF

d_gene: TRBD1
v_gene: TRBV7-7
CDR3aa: CASSLGSQGAPNEQFF

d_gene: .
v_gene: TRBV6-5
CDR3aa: CASAVGNNGNTIYF

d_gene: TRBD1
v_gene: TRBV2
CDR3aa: CASCARQGALSEQYF

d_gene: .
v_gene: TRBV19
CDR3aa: CASSIVSIRAGELFF

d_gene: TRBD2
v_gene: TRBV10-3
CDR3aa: CAISESSAAGVGDTQYF

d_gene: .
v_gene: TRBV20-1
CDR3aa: CSARVIGEQFF

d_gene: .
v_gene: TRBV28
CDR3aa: CASSVLLQSNEKLFF

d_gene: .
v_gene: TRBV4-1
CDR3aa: CASSGQWGAGTEAFF

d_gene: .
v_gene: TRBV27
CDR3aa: CASSLAGEGYGYTF

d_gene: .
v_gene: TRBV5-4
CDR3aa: CASSSRPEVGYEQYF

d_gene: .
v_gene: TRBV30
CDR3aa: CAWSVGIEQYF

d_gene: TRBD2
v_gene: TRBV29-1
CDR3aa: CSGAEGREVSYEQYF

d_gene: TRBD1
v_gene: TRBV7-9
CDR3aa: CASSLGTGKTHNTEAFF

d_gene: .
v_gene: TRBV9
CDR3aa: CASSPPSRSNEQFF

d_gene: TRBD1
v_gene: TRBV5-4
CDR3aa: CASSSQGQGAPGELFF

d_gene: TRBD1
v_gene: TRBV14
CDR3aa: CASSQIPGQGDNEQFF

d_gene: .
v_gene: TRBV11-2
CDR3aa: CASSLDSARNEKLFF

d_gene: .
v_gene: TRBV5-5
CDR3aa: CASSLTWSSYEQYF

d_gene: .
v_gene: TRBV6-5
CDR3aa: CASSYREGGTEAFF

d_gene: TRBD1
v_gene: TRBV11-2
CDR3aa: CASSFAGTVKTEAFF

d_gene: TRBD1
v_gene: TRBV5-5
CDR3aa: CASSLGVWGQATLIYGYTF

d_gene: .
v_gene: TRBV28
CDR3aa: CASSLTNTGELFF

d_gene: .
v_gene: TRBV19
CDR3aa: CASSIGLSYGEKLFF

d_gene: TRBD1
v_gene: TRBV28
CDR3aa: CASIRDRVGKSYEQYF

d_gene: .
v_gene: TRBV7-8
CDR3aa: CASSPGRSSSTDTQYF

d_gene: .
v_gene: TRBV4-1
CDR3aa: CASSQAATGYTYEQYF

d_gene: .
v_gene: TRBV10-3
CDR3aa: CAISVDRTTNEQFF

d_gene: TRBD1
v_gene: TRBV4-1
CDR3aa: CASSPGQGAITEAFF

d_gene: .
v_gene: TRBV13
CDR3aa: CASSLVRERSGEQYF

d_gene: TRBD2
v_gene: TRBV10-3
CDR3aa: CAISAPPAGVRNEQFF

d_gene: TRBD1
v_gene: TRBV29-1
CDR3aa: CSVLLQGVTYEQYF

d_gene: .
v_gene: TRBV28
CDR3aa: CASSLSGTLFADTQYF

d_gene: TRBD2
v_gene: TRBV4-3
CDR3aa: CASSQVPHAGESYEQYF

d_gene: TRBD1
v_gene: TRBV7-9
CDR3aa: CASSTGQGSSEQYF

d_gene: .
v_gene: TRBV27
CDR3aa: CASSLWRLGPTDTQYF

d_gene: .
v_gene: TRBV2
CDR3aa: CASSEAVTAAELFF

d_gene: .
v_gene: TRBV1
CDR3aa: CTSSHPAAASATSYEQYF

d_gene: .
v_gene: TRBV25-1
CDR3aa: CASSWVNNEQFF

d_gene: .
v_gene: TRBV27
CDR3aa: CASSPLARAYNEQFF

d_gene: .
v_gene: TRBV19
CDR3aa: CASSHRSGDEQYF

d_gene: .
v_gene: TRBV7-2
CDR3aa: CASSYFRGFGANVLTF

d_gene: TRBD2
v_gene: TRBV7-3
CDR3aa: CASSIPGLAEANTGELFF

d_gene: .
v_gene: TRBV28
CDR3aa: CASSPRGYEAFF